This is a list of T cell receptor beta chains from one sample in a study of blood T cell repertoires in COVID-19. TCRdb's table, derived via immunoSEQ multiplex PCR, lists solely in-frame clones and lacks some. The sample holds 150,000 to 200,000 clones, over 75% seen once. Sequencing was carried out using peripheral blood. The receptor set was obtained from a man over 45 who had recovered from COVID-19. CDR3s include the opening cysteine and the closing phenylalanine or tryptophan.

V	J	CDR3
TRBV29-1	TRBJ2-6	CSARPAGANVLTF
TRBV7-9	TRBJ2-2	CASSLVLASGELFF
TRBV23-1	TRBJ2-1	CASSFRDALAETYNEQFF
TRBV3-1/TRBV3-2	TRBJ2-3	CASSQATSATDTQYF
TRBV27	TRBJ2-1	CASRSIDRNEQFF
TRBV19	TRBJ2-7	CASSIGQGYYEQYF
TRBV5-5	TRBJ2-2	CASSLGPRLNTGELFF
TRBV30	TRBJ1-2	CAWGRDRPLGYTF
TRBV3-1/TRBV3-2	TRBJ2-7	CASSLSGSLRYEQYF
TRBV2	TRBJ2-7	CASSGDGGEQYF
TRBV6-2/TRBV6-3	TRBJ1-5	CASSRGQTNQPQHF
TRBV6-6	TRBJ2-3	CASTRDINTDTQYF
TRBV9	TRBJ2-3	CASSVGMGQGFSSADTQYF
TRBV7-8	TRBJ1-5	CASSLGRGQPQHF
TRBV5-1	TRBJ2-5	CASSLIPGQETQYF
TRBV7-9	TRBJ2-2	CASSTRRGTSGSLAGELFF
TRBV5-5	TRBJ1-2	CASSLAAGNSYGYTF
TRBV6-5	TRBJ2-1	CASSYSPGQGIDEQFF
TRBV6-5	TRBJ1-4	CASSLAGGTNEKLFF
TRBV9	TRBJ2-7	CASSPQMGGTTAEQYF
TRBV11-3	TRBJ2-7	CASSLILASEQYF
TRBV7-8	TRBJ1-1	CASSPDRDTEAFF
TRBV11-2	TRBJ2-1	CASSLDQGQAGKYNEQFF